The 21 T cell receptor beta chains in this list originate from one sample, sequenced in a study of CD8+CD57+ T cells in acquired aplastic anemia. It was genomic DNA that served as the template for profiling TCR beta VDJ and CDR3. One entry per CDR3 protein, called by TCRdb with MiXCR from the reads. The data contain more than 250,000 distinct CDR3 sequences, 55% to 60% of them seen just once; the ten biggest clones take up less than 9.5%. The specimen was sorted CD4+, CD8+, or CD8+CD57+ T cells (not recorded which) from PBMCs. The source of these receptors is a human donor with severe aplastic anemia or a healthy control (not recorded which).

This sequence joins TRBV20-1 and TRBJ2-7; 8 nucleotides align to TRBD2. V trimming: 3 bases; J trimming: 2 bases; junction bases outside the gene matches: 9. The length of the CDR3 is 15 residues. Germline CDR1 DFQATT, CDR2 SNEGSKA (reference sequence). CDR3 region: CSASRAGVITYEQYF. DNA for the CDR3: TGCAGTGCTAGTAGAGCGGGGGTTATTACCTACGAGCAGTACTTC.

This clonotype was observed many times. The rearrangement uses TRBV30 and TRBJ2-7; D might be TRBD2 (7 bases). Germline V gene sequence: CDR1 GTSNPN, CDR2 SVGIG (reference sequence). Trimming took off 1 base at V and 6 bases at J, with 19 bases between the two ends. The CDR3 covers 15 residues. Here the CDR3 DNA reads TGTGCCTGGAGTGCCAGCCGGGGGGCTCTGGTCGAGCAGTACTTC. Protein: CAWSASRGALVEQYF.

This clonotype has just a few counts. The chain couples TRBV7-6 to TRBJ2-6, with D unresolved. The ends were cut back, 6 bases at V and 4 bases at J, with 10 bases in the middle. The CDR3 loop spans 14 amino acids. Germline V lookup: CDR1 SGHVS, CDR2 FNYEAQ. CDR3 amino acids: CASRPSRGANVLTF. The CDR3 region has the DNA TGTGCCAGCAGACCGTCGAGGGGGGCCAACGTCCTGACTTTC.

The V gene is TRBV7-9, the J gene TRBJ2-3; the match to TRBD1 covers 7 bases. V gave up 5 bases and J gave up 1 base; unmatched junction bases: 12. Germline CDR1 reads SEHNR; CDR2 reads FQNEAQ (reference sequence). This CDR3 contains 17 residues. Here the CDR3 reads CASSPWSTGTGTDTQYF. The CDR3 DNA sequence: TGTGCCAGCAGCCCATGGTCGACAGGGACGGGCACAGATACGCAGTATTTT.

The chain links TRBV7-8 to TRBJ1-1; D is uncertain. Between the trimmed V and J ends, which lost 5 bases and 0 bases, there was a span of 13 bases. Germline V gives CDR1 SGHVS, CDR2 FQNEAQ. The CDR3 is 15 residues long. In nucleotides, the CDR3 is TGTGCCAGCAGCCCGTGGACGGGGATGAACACTGAAGCTTTCTTT. Its protein is CASSPWTGMNTEAFF.

This clonotype was observed a handful of times. The chain links TRBV3-1 to TRBJ1-2, with a possible D match to TRBD1 (5 bases). The V gene lost 4 bases and the J gene lost 5 bases, with 14 bases spanning the gap. CDR1 is LGHDT and CDR2 is YNNKEL in the germline V gene (reference sequence). This CDR3 region has 14 residues. The CDR3 DNA is TGTGCCAGCAGCCCTTCTGGTGGGGGGTATGGCTACACCTTC. This codes for CASSPSGGGYGYTF.

This chain links TRBV6-1 with TRBJ2-7, with TRBD1 identical over 8 bases. Losses at the gene ends were 4 bases for V and 6 bases for J; bases not matched to a gene: 5. The CDR3 runs 13 residues. Germline-derived CDR1 and CDR2 are MNHNS and SASEGT. The DNA for the CDR3 is TGTGCCAGCAGTGGGCAGGGGGCGGGCGAGCAGTACTTC. The encoded protein is CASSGQGAGEQYF.

This clonotype was seen many times. This chain links TRBV6-2 or TRBV6-3 with TRBJ2-7, with a possible D match to TRBD1 (6 bases). The germline V and J ends were trimmed by 3 bases and 0 bases, with 27 bases remaining between them. Germline V gives CDR1 MNHEY, CDR2 SVGEGT. The CDR3 is 20 amino acids. The CDR3 region has the DNA TGTGCCAGCAGTTATCTAGTAGGGCAGGGGTCAAGGTTTACCTCCTACGAGCAGTACTTC. It encodes CASSYLVGQGSRFTSYEQYF.

This clonotype was picked up many times. The chain combines TRBV5-6 with TRBJ2-3, with TRBD2 identical over 10 bases. With V trimmed by 4 bases and J by 2 bases, 4 bases remained unmatched. The CDR3 extends over 15 amino acids. Germline V lookup: CDR1 SGHDT, CDR2 YYEEEE. CDR3 in amino acids: CASSQLAGDTDTQYF. CDR3 coding DNA: TGTGCCAGCAGCCAGCTAGCGGGGGACACAGATACGCAGTATTTT.

The V and J genes are TRBV2 and TRBJ2-4, with TRBD2 matching 9 bases. J was trimmed by 3 bases and V by 1 base; bases with no gene match: 10. CDR1 and CDR2 from the germline V gene are SNHLY and FYNNEI. This CDR3 is built from 18 residues. The chain's CDR3 is CASSEGAGGGRGKNIQYF. The DNA for the CDR3 is TGTGCCAGCAGTGAAGGAGCGGGGGGTGGCCGGGGCAAAAACATTCAGTACTTC.

The chain links TRBV19 to TRBJ2-3; 7 positions agree with TRBD2. This CDR3 is built from 13 residues. Trimming took 5 bases from V and 5 from J; bases not matched to a gene: 4. Germline CDR1 is LNHDA and CDR2 is SQIVND (reference sequence). In DNA form, the CDR3 reads TGTGCCAGTAGTTCTAGCGGCGGAGATACGCAGTATTTT. Residues: CASSSSGGDTQYF.

This clonotype was observed once. The chain couples TRBV20-1 to TRBJ1-6, with 7 bases that match TRBD1. Trimming cost V 0 bases and J 4 bases; bases outside gene matches: 6. Germline V gives CDR1 DFQATT, CDR2 SNEGSKA (reference sequence). The CDR3 length is 16 residues. The chain's CDR3 is CSAREGGTVYNSPLHF. The CDR3 DNA reads as TGCAGTGCTAGAGAAGGAGGGACAGTTTATAATTCACCCCTCCACTTT.

This clonotype appeared a few times. A much larger clonotype is one base distant, so this may be a read error. Because the CDR3 is missing its conserved closing phenylalanine or tryptophan, this is likely a read error. The chain joins TRBV6-5 to TRBJ1-1; 7 bases agree with TRBD1. CDR3 length equals 13 residues. Unmatched junction bases numbered 6, after V lost 7 bases and J lost 4 bases. Germline V gives CDR1 MNHEY, CDR2 SVGAGI. The CDR3 spells CASKPGQITEAFL. The DNA for the CDR3 is TGTGCCAGCAAACCGGGACAGATCACTGAAGCTTTCCTT.

V is TRBV11-1 and J is TRBJ2-5, with TRBD2 as a possible D gene (6 bases). Per germline, CDR1 SGHAT and CDR2 FQDESV (reference sequence). V shed 1 base and J shed 6 bases, with 9 bases lying between them. The CDR3 totals 13 residues. CDR3 in amino acids: CASSLGGRQTQYF. The DNA of the CDR3 is TGTGCCAGCAGCTTAGGAGGGAGGCAGACCCAGTACTTC.

This clonotype was recorded once. The CDR3 region is CASSPPNPTFYNSPLHF. DNA for the CDR3: TGTGCCAGCAGCCCCCCGAATCCGACCTTCTATAATTCACCCCTCCACTTT. The V call is TRBV7-9, the J call TRBJ1-6; D unclear. The CDR3 is made up of 17 amino acids. V was trimmed by 5 bases and J by 3 bases, leaving 17 bases between them. The V gene's germline CDR1 is SEHNR and CDR2 FQNEAQ (reference sequence).

In its sample, this clonotype was seen once. The junction shows a germline mismatch at one end, possibly a read error. V is TRBV20-1 and J is TRBJ2-5, with 7 positions matching TRBD1. CDR3 length: 15 amino acids. Germline values: CDR1 DFQATT, CDR2 SNEGSKA (reference sequence). The DNA of the CDR3 is TGCAGTGCAAACGACAGGGTGGGCGATCAAGGGACCCAGTACTTC. This encodes CSANDRVGDQGTQYF.

The rearrangement links TRBV10-3 to TRBJ2-3; D gene uncertain. From germline, CDR1 is ENHRY and CDR2 SYGVKD. The germline V and J ends were trimmed by 4 bases and 2 bases, with 4 bases remaining between them. CDR3 length: 12 amino acids. This CDR3 reads CAISVTTDTQYF. The CDR3 DNA reads TGTGCCATCAGTGTCACCACAGATACGCAGTATTTT.

The rearrangement joins TRBV24-1 to TRBJ1-5, with unresolved D. V shed 4 bases and J shed 3 bases, with 12 bases lying between them. The germline CDR1 and CDR2 sequences are KGHDR and SFDVKD. The length of the CDR3 is 15 residues. CDR3 sequence reads: CATSDPGEPNQPQHF. The DNA for the CDR3 is TGTGCCACCAGTGACCCAGGAGAGCCCAATCAGCCCCAGCATTTT.

This clonotype came up a few times. The chain has TRBV18 and TRBJ1-5; a possible D gene is TRBD1 (5 bases). Germline CDR1 and CDR2: KGHSH and LQKENI. This CDR3 contains 14 residues. V was cut by 1 base and J by 5 bases, with 9 bases left in between. The CDR3 DNA follows: TGTGCCAGCTCACCACAGACGGGGGATCAGCCCCAGCATTTT. Its protein is CASSPQTGDQPQHF. The whole variable domain, filled in from reference TRBV18 and TRBJ1-5, reads NAGVMQNPRHLVRRRGQEARLRCSPMKGHSHVYWYRQLPEEGLKFMVYLQKENIIDESGMPKERFSAEFPKEGPSILRIQQVVRGDSAAYFCASSPQTGDQPQHFGDGTRLSIL.

This clonotype was detected a few times. The chain links TRBV9 to TRBJ2-2; D call uncertain. This CDR3 spans 13 amino acids. Germline CDR1 reads SGDLS; CDR2 reads YYNGEE. Trimming took off 2 bases at V and 5 bases at J, with 7 bases between the two ends. Here the CDR3 reads CASSVDPTGELFF. CDR3 sequence (DNA): TGTGCCAGCAGCGTCGATCCGACCGGGGAGCTGTTTTTT.

The chain combines TRBV5-6 with TRBJ1-2, with TRBD1 as a possible D gene (5 bases). CDR1 and CDR2 from the germline V gene are SGHDT and YYEEEE. V lost 0 bases and J 3 bases, leaving 21 bases between the germline ends. This CDR3 comprises 18 residues. The CDR3 region has the DNA TGTGCCAGCAGCTTGGTAGGTGGCAGCTTTGGGGCCCACTATGGCTACACCTTC. Translated, it gives CASSLVGGSFGAHYGYTF.